This T cell receptor beta chain was sequenced in a study of blood T cell repertoires in COVID-19. Study as a whole: The cDNA or gDNA used as material had been derived from T cells, B-cell-depleted T cells, or PBMCs.

Sequenced by immunoSEQ multiplex PCR; TCRdb stores in-frame clones only, minus some. The table has approximately 60,000 clones, 87% seen once. This CDR3 has 13 residues. CDR1 is SGHAT, CDR2 FQNNGV, per germline. The V end lost 5 bases, the J end lost 8 bases, and 15 bases lay between the germline ends. In Seattle, patients joined the study during active infection and were tracked longitudinally. The chain links TRBV11-2 to TRBJ1-1; D is ambiguous. The sequenced material came from peripheral blood. This sequence was found in a woman aged 80 or over with COVID-19, enrolled during active disease. CDR3 sequence (DNA): TGTGCCAGCAGCCAAGATCTATCTGCGGAAGCTTTCTTT. Its protein is CASSQDLSAEAFF.